This entry lists 15 T cell receptor beta chains sequenced from one sample in a study of tissue T cells after allogeneic stem cell transplantation. Sequenced by immunoSEQ multiplex PCR; TCRdb stores in-frame clones only, minus some. This table holds 35,000 to 50,000 clones, approximately 92% found once. Sequencing used blood, obtained before transplantation. These receptors were collected from a woman aged 40-75 years who later had graft-versus-host disease after an allogeneic stem cell transplant.

This sequence joins TRBV7-8 and TRBJ1-1; no clear D gene. The CDR3 sequence is 14 residues long. Trimming removed 1 base from V and 7 bases from J, with 13 bases in between. Germline V gene sequence: CDR1 SGHVS, CDR2 FQNEAQ. The CDR3 region is CASSLGHRGSEAFF. The DNA of the CDR3 is TGTGCCAGCAGCTTAGGACACCGTGGAAGTGAAGCTTTCTTT.

The chain is built from TRBV6-5 and TRBJ2-1; unclear D gene. V dropped 2 bases and J dropped 4 bases, with 9 bases sitting between them. This CDR3 contains 14 residues. The germline CDR1 and CDR2 sequences are MNHEY and SVGAGI. CDR3 sequence: CASSYGLGYNEQFF. In nucleotides, the CDR3 is TGTGCCAGCAGTTACGGCTTAGGTTACAATGAGCAGTTCTTC.

This sequence joins TRBV15 and TRBJ1-5, with D perhaps matching TRBD1 (5 bases). CDR1 LNHNV and CDR2 YYDKDF come from the germline V gene (reference sequence). The V gene lost 0 bases and the J gene lost 7 bases, with 13 bases spanning the gap. This CDR3 has 15 amino acids. The CDR3 DNA reads as TGTGCCACCAGCAGAGAAAGTGGGGCTGGGCAGCCCCAGCATTTT. It is translated as CATSRESGAGQPQHF.

This clone was seen more than once but under ten times. V gene TRBV2 combines with J gene TRBJ2-1; perhaps TRBD2 as D (6 bases). This CDR3 is 15 amino acids long. Germline V gives CDR1 SNHLY, CDR2 FYNNEI. Trimming shortened V by 3 bases and J by 7 bases, and 16 bases separated the two germline ends. CDR3 region: CASSDWIRAGNEQFF. Here the CDR3 DNA reads TGTGCCAGCAGTGATTGGATAAGGGCGGGGAATGAGCAGTTCTTC.

The V call is TRBV11-2, the J call TRBJ2-7; D is possibly TRBD1 or TRBD2 (5 bases each). Looked up from germline, CDR1 is SGHAT and CDR2 is FQNNGV. This CDR3 is 13 amino acids long. Trimming pared 5 bases from V and 3 bases from J, leaving 11 bases between. DNA for the CDR3: TGTGCCAGCAGCCAAGGGGACGGCTACGAGCAGTACTTC. It specifies CASSQGDGYEQYF.

The chain employs TRBV7-9 and TRBJ1-2; D unclear. Germline lookup yields CDR1 SEHNR and CDR2 FQNEAQ (reference sequence). Between the trimmed V and J ends, which lost 5 bases and 5 bases, there was a span of 12 bases. The CDR3 spans 13 residues. The CDR3 loop is CASSPTAAYGYTF. Written as DNA, the CDR3 is TGTGCCAGCAGCCCGACGGCCGCTTATGGCTACACCTTC.

J is TRBJ1-2 and V is TRBV6-2 or TRBV6-3; a weak D match, TRBD1 (6 bases). This CDR3 is built from 13 residues. The germline CDR1 and CDR2 sequences are MNHEY and SVGEGT. Deletions cut 5 bases from V and 4 bases from J, with 11 bases between. CDR3 in DNA: TGTGCCAGCAGTCCGGGGACACTCTATGGCTACACCTTC. This encodes CASSPGTLYGYTF.

This chain connects TRBV18 to TRBJ1-1, with a weak D call TRBD1 (5 bases). CDR1 and CDR2 from the germline V gene are KGHSH and LQKENI. The ends were cut back, 2 bases at V and 4 bases at J, with 20 bases in the middle. The CDR3 spans 17 residues. In DNA, the CDR3 is TGTGCCAGCTCACCATCGCCAGGGTACCTTGTGGGCACTGAAGCTTTCTTT. It yields the protein CASSPSPGYLVGTEAFF.

V gene TRBV7-9 combines with J gene TRBJ1-2; D remains unclear. Trimming took 5 bases from V and 1 from J, leaving 20 bases between them. The length of the CDR3 is 17 residues. Germline CDR1 is SEHNR and CDR2 is FQNEAQ (reference sequence). CDR3 protein: CASSPPRPADFNYGYTF. The CDR3 DNA reads as TGTGCCAGCAGCCCCCCCCGCCCAGCCGACTTTAACTATGGCTACACCTTC.

J is TRBJ2-1 and V is TRBV6-2 or TRBV6-3; 12 nucleotides agree with TRBD2. The germline V gene encodes CDR1 MNHEY and CDR2 SVGEGT. The CDR3 is made up of 18 amino acids. J lost 4 bases, V lost 4 bases, and 11 bases had no gene match. The CDR3 DNA follows: TGTGCCAGCAGTTGGAGTTCTCTAGCGGGAGGGAGATACAATGAGCAGTTCTTC. Translation: CASSWSSLAGGRYNEQFF.

J is TRBJ2-7 and V is TRBV19; D is possibly TRBD1 (5 bases). CDR3 length: 16 amino acids. The germline V and J ends were trimmed by 0 bases and 3 bases, with 15 bases remaining between them. The germline gives CDR1 LNHDA, CDR2 SQIVND (reference sequence). The DNA of the CDR3 is TGTGCCAGTAGTATAGATCCCAAGGGGTGGGGCTACGAGCAGTACTTC. It yields the protein CASSIDPKGWGYEQYF.

This chain connects TRBV4-2 to TRBJ1-2, with D possibly being TRBD1 (5 bases). Germline V CDR1 and CDR2: LGHNA, YNFKEQ. There are 22 residues in the CDR3. Trimming shortened V by 0 bases and J by 8 bases, and 37 bases separated the two germline ends. The CDR3 sequence is CASSQDLSGPAPGRRPTGGYTF. CDR3 coding DNA: TGTGCCAGCAGCCAAGATCTTTCAGGACCGGCACCGGGACGGAGACCTACTGGGGGCTACACCTTC.

The J gene is TRBJ1-1, the V gene TRBV19, with 8 bases matching TRBD1. The trim removed 2 bases at V and 11 bases at J, leaving 4 bases unmatched. Germline CDR1 and CDR2: LNHDA and SQIVND (reference sequence). The CDR3 extends over 12 amino acids. CDR3 region: CASSIQGAGAFF. CDR3 nucleotides: TGTGCCAGTAGTATACAGGGGGCCGGGGCTTTCTTT.

J is TRBJ1-1 and V is TRBV30, with TRBD1 matching over 9 bases. The V segment lost 0 bases and the J segment 10 bases; nucleotides outside the gene matches: 6. Germline assignment: CDR1 GTSNPN and CDR2 SVGIG (reference sequence). The length of the CDR3 is 13 residues. The CDR3 coding sequence is TGTGCCTGGAGTGTTACAGGGGGCGCGGTAGCTTTCTTT. This translates into CAWSVTGGAVAFF.

CDR3 bases: TGTGCCAGCAGTGAAGGACGGAGGGGGGCGGCGGAGACCCAGTACTTC. Amino acids: CASSEGRRGAAETQYF. The chain recombines TRBV6-1 with TRBJ2-5, with D perhaps matching TRBD1 or TRBD2 (6 bases each). This CDR3 comprises 16 residues. Trimming pared 1 base from V and 5 bases from J, leaving 17 bases between. Per germline, CDR1 MNHNS and CDR2 SASEGT.